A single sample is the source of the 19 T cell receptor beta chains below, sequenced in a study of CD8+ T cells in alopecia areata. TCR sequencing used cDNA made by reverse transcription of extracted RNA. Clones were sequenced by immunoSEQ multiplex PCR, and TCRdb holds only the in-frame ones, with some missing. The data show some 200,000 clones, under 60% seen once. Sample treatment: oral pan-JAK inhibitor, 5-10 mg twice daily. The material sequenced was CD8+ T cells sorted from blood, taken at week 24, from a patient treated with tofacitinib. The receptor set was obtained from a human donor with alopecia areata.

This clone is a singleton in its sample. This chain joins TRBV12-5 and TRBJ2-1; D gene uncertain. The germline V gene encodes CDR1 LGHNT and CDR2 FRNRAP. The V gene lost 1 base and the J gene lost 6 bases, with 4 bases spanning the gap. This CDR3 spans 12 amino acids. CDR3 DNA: TGTGCTAGTGGTTTGGGCTCCAATGAGCAGTTCTTC. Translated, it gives CASGLGSNEQFF.

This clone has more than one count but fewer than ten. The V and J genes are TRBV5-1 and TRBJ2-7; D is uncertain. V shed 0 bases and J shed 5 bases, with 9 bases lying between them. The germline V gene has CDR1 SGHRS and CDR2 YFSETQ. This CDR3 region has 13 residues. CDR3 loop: CASSLVGGDEQYF. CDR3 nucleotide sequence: TGCGCCAGCAGCTTGGTAGGTGGGGACGAGCAGTACTTC.

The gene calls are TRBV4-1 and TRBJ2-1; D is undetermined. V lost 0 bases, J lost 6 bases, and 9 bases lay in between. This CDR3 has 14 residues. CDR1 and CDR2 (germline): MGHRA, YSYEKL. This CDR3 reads CASSQELRINEQFF. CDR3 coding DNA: TGCGCCAGCAGCCAAGAGTTAAGGATCAATGAGCAGTTCTTC.

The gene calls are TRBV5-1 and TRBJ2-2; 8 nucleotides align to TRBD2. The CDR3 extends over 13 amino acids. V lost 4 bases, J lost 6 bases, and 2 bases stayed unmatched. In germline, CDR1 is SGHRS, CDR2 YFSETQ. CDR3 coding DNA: TGCGCCAGCAGCCCCGGGGGGGCCGGGGAGCTGTTTTTT. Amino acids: CASSPGGAGELFF.

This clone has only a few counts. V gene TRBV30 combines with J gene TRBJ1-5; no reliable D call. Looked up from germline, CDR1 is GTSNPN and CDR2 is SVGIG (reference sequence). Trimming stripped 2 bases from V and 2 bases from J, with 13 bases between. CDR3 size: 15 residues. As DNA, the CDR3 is TGTGCCTGGAGTATTGCCCTTGGGGGCAATCAGCCCCAGCATTTT. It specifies CAWSIALGGNQPQHF.

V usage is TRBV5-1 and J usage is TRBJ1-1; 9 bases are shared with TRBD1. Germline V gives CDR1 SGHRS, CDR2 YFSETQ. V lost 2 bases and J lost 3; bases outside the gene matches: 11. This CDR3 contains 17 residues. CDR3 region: CASSFHRTGVEDTEAFF. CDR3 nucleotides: TGCGCCAGCAGCTTTCATAGGACAGGGGTCGAGGACACTGAAGCTTTCTTT.

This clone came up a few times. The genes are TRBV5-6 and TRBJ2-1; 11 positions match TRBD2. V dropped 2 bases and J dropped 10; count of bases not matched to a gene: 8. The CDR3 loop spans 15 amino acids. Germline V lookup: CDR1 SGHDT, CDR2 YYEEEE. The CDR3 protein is CASSFGTSGFGEQFF. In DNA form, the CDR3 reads TGTGCCAGCAGCTTCGGGACTAGCGGATTCGGGGAGCAGTTCTTC.

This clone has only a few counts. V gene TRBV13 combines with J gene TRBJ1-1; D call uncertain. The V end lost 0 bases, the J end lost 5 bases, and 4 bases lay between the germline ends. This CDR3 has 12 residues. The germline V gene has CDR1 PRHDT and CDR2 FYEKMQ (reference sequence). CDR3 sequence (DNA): TGTGCCAGCAGCTTAGGGGTAACTGAAGCTTTCTTT. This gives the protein CASSLGVTEAFF.

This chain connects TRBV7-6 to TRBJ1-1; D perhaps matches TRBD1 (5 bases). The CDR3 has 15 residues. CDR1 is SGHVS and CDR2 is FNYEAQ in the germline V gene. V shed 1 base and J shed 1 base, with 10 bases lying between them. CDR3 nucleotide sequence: TGTGCCAGCAGCTTAGTTGGAGGGACGAACACTGAAGCTTTCTTT. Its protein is CASSLVGGTNTEAFF. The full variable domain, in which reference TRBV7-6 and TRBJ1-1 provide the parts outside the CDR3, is GAGVSQSPRYKVTKRGQDVALRCDPISGHVSLYWYRQALGQGPEFLTYFNYEAQQDKSGLPNDRFSAERPEGSISTLTIQRTEQRDSAMYRCASSLVGGTNTEAFFGQGTRLTVV.

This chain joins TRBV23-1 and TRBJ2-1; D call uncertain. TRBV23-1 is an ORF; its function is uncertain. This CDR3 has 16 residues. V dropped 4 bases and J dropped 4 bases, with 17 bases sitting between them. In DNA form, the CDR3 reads TGCGCCAGCAGTCCGACCTTGTTGGATGCGTACAATGAGCAGTTCTTC. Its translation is CASSPTLLDAYNEQFF.

The CDR3 DNA reads as TGCAGCACAGTTATAAACACCGGGGAGCTGTTTTTT. Translated: CSTVINTGELFF. The chain uses TRBV29-1 and TRBJ2-2; the D is unclear. There are 12 residues in the CDR3. The germline V and J ends were trimmed by 8 bases and 2 bases, with 9 bases remaining between them. Per the germline V gene, CDR1 is SQVTM and CDR2 is ANQGSEA.

The CDR3 sequence: CASSLHLPDSPQDNEQFF. The CDR3 coding sequence is TGTGCCAGCAGCCTCCACCTTCCGGACTCTCCCCAGGACAATGAGCAGTTCTTC. This sequence joins TRBV13 and TRBJ2-1; possibly TRBD2 for D (5 bases). Trimming removed 5 bases at V and 5 bases at J, with 25 bases between. Germline CDR1 and CDR2: PRHDT and FYEKMQ (reference sequence). There are 18 residues in the CDR3.

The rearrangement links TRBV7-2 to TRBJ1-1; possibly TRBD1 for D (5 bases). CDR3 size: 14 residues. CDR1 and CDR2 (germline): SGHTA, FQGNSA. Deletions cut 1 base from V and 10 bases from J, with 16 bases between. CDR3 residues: CASSLEGRVRGAFF. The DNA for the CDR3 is TGTGCCAGCAGCTTAGAAGGCAGGGTGCGCGGAGCTTTCTTT.

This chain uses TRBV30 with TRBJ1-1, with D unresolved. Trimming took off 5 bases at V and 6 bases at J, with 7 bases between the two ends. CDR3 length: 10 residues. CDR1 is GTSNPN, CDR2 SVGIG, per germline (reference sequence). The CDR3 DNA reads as TGTGCCTGGGCCGGGCCTGAAGCTTTCTTT. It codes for CAWAGPEAFF.

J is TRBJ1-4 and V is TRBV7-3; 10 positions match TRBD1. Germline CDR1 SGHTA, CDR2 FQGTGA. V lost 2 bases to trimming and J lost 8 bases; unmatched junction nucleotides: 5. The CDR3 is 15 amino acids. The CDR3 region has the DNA TGTGCCAGCAGCTTACTGGGGACAGGGGACGAAAAACTGTTTTTT. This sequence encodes CASSLLGTGDEKLFF.

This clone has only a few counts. The CDR3 loop is CASSGPDRGIRGYTF. CDR3 coding DNA: TGTGCCAGCAGCGGCCCCGACAGGGGGATTCGTGGCTACACCTTC. This chain uses TRBV7-9 with TRBJ1-2; 9 positions agree with TRBD1. Losses at the gene ends were 5 bases for V and 7 bases for J; bases not matched to a gene: 11. The germline gives CDR1 SEHNR, CDR2 FQNEAQ (reference sequence). The CDR3 has 15 residues.

The CDR3 region has the DNA TGTGCCAGCAGCGACCCTGCTAGGAGCGGGGGAGACAATGAGCAGTTCTTC. Translating it yields CASSDPARSGGDNEQFF. The chain recombines TRBV9 with TRBJ2-1, with 8 bases matching TRBD2. Germline CDR1 reads SGDLS; CDR2 reads YYNGEE. Germline trimming cut 3 bases from V and 5 bases from J; bases unmatched to any gene: 13. The CDR3 spans 17 residues.

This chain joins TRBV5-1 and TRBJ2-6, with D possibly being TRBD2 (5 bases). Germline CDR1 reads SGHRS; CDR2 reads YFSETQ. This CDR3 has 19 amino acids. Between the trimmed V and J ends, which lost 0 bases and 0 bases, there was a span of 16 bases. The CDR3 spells CASSLVAGGSLSGANVLTF. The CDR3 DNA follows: TGCGCCAGCAGCTTGGTGGCAGGTGGGAGTCTCTCTGGGGCCAACGTCCTGACTTTC.

The CDR3 loop is CASGTAGGYTF. CDR3 sequence (DNA): TGTGCCAGTGGGACAGCCGGGGGCTACACCTTC. V gene TRBV6-5 combines with J gene TRBJ1-2, with TRBD1 matching 7 bases. The junction had 6 bases not matched to a gene; V was cut back by 9 bases and J by 8 bases. The germline V gene has CDR1 MNHEY and CDR2 SVGAGI. This CDR3 is built from 11 residues.